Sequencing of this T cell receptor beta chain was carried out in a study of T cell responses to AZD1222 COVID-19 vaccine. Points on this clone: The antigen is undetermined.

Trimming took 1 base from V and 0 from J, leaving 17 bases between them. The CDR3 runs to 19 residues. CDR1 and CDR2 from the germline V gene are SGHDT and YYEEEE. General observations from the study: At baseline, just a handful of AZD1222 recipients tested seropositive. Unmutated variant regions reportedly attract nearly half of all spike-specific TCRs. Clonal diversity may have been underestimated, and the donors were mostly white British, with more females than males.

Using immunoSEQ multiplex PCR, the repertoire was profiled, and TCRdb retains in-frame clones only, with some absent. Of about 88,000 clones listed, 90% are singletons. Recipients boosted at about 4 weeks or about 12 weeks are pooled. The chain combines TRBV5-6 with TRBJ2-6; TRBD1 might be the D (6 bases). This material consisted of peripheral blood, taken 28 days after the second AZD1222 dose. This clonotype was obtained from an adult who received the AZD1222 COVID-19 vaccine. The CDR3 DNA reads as TGTGCCAGCAGCTTGCTTCGGTACAGGGCCCTCTCTGGGGCCAACGTCCTGACTTTC. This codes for CASSLLRYRALSGANVLTF.